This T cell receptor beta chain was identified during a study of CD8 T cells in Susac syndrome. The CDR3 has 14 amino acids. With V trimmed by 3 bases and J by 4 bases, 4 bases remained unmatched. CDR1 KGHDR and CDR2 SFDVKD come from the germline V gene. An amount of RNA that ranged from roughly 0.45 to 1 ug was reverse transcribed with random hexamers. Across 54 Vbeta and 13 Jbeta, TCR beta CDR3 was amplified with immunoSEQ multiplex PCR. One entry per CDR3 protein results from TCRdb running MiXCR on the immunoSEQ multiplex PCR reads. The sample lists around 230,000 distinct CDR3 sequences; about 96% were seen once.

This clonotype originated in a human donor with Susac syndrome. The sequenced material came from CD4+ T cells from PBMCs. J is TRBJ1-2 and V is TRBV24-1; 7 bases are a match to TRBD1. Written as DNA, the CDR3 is TGTGCCACCAGTGATCACGACAGGGCCTATGGCTACACCTTC. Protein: CATSDHDRAYGYTF.